This T cell receptor (beta chain) was profiled in a study of response to subunit inactivated influenza vaccine. Whole-study results and caveats: Authors suggested few new T cells are recruited by each seasonal influenza vaccination.

Ten or more counts support this clonotype. Its antigen is unidentified. TCRdb re-called the RT-PCR reads with MiXCR, one entry per CDR3 protein. This repertoire shows 650,000 to 800,000 distinct CDR3 sequences, roughly 18% found once; its top ten account for roughly a tenth. The CDR3 length is 12 residues. Germline V gives CDR1 SQVTM, CDR2 ANQGSEA. Trimming took 6 bases from V and 6 from J; bases not matched to a gene: 6. This sequence joins TRBV29-1 and TRBJ2-7; the match to TRBD1 covers 9 bases. The sequence came from a man in his fifties or sixties who received an inactivated influenza vaccine. The sample consisted of PBMCs from blood, taken roughly 5 days after vaccination. CDR3 protein: CSVGRDRAEQYF. Written as DNA, the CDR3 is TGCAGCGTGGGCCGGGACAGGGCCGAGCAGTACTTC.